A selection of T cell receptor beta chains follows, all from one sample in a study of blood T cell repertoires in COVID-19. Assay used: immunoSEQ multiplex PCR; TCRdb lists only in-frame clones, some missing. This sample carries some 120,000 clones, around 89% of them seen once, and the ten largest clones take under 20%. Sequencing input: peripheral blood. Source of these receptors: a human donor with acute or convalescent COVID-19. The donor label of this sample is uncertain. CDR3s include the opening cysteine and the closing phenylalanine or tryptophan. The order of the fields is J gene, V gene, clone size, D gene, CDR3 protein, CDR3 DNA. D genes are given only for firm matches. The listing skips clone size in some rows; elsewhere it reads once, few, many or a size class.

J gene: TRBJ1-2
V gene: TRBV13
clone size: NA
D gene: NA
CDR3 protein: CASSSAESFSDNYGYTF
CDR3 DNA: TGTGCCAGCAGCTCTGCAGAGTCGTTCAGCGATAACTATGGCTACACCTTC

J gene: TRBJ2-7
V gene: TRBV5-1
clone size: few
D gene: TRBD1
CDR3 protein: CASSLGTGWVGEQYF
CDR3 DNA: TGCGCCAGCAGCCTTGGGACAGGGTGGGTCGGCGAGCAGTACTTC

J gene: TRBJ1-2
V gene: TRBV5-6
clone size: once
D gene: NA
CDR3 protein: CASSSPNIIGGVYGYTF
CDR3 DNA: TGTGCCAGCAGCTCGCCCAACATCATAGGCGGGGTTTATGGCTACACCTTC

J gene: TRBJ1-6
V gene: TRBV23-1
clone size: NA
D gene: NA
CDR3 protein: CASSHGPREHNSPLHF
CDR3 DNA: TGCGCCAGCAGTCATGGACCACGGGAACATAATTCACCCCTCCACTTT

J gene: TRBJ1-5
V gene: TRBV30
clone size: NA
D gene: NA
CDR3 protein: CAWSVRGNQPQHF
CDR3 DNA: TGTGCCTGGAGTGTAAGGGGAAATCAGCCCCAGCATTTT

J gene: TRBJ1-1
V gene: TRBV19
clone size: NA
D gene: TRBD1
CDR3 protein: CASSPTGLRYTEAFF
CDR3 DNA: TGTGCCAGTAGCCCGACAGGGCTTAGATACACTGAAGCTTTCTTT

J gene: TRBJ2-1
V gene: TRBV28
clone size: once
D gene: NA
CDR3 protein: CASSLIEGGHNEQFF
CDR3 DNA: TGTGCCAGCAGTTTAATAGAAGGGGGACACAATGAGCAGTTCTTC

J gene: TRBJ2-3
V gene: TRBV20-1
clone size: NA
D gene: NA
CDR3 protein: CSASNGAAHETDTQYF
CDR3 DNA: TGCAGTGCTAGTAATGGGGCCGCTCATGAGACAGATACGCAGTATTTT

J gene: TRBJ1-5
V gene: TRBV30
clone size: NA
D gene: NA
CDR3 protein: CAWSTQFQPQHF
CDR3 DNA: TGTGCCTGGAGTACACAGTTTCAGCCCCAGCATTTT

J gene: TRBJ1-2
V gene: TRBV27
clone size: once
D gene: NA
CDR3 protein: CASSFGGDSRGYTF
CDR3 DNA: TGTGCCAGCAGTTTCGGCGGAGACAGCCGCGGCTACACCTTC

J gene: TRBJ2-7
V gene: TRBV7-3
clone size: NA
D gene: TRBD2
CDR3 protein: CASSPHSGSQYEQYF
CDR3 DNA: TGTGCCAGCAGCCCCCATAGCGGGAGTCAGTACGAGCAGTACTTC

J gene: TRBJ1-1
V gene: TRBV7-9
clone size: NA
D gene: TRBD1
CDR3 protein: CASSSFTGALGTEAFF
CDR3 DNA: TGTGCCAGCAGCTCATTCACAGGGGCGCTAGGCACTGAAGCTTTCTTT

J gene: TRBJ2-7
V gene: TRBV28
clone size: NA
D gene: TRBD2
CDR3 protein: CASGLGGSLGAYEQYF
CDR3 DNA: TGTGCCAGCGGACTCGGGGGGTCCCTAGGGGCCTACGAGCAGTACTTC

J gene: TRBJ1-5
V gene: TRBV6-5
clone size: NA
D gene: NA
CDR3 protein: CASSVDRNQPQHF
CDR3 DNA: TGTGCCAGCAGCGTGGACAGAAACCAGCCCCAGCATTTT

J gene: TRBJ1-2
V gene: TRBV6-5
clone size: once
D gene: TRBD1
CDR3 protein: CASRQGLTYDYGYTF
CDR3 DNA: TGTGCCAGCAGACAGGGGCTAACTTATGACTATGGCTACACCTTC